One sample yielded the 15 T cell receptor beta chains listed below, sequenced in a study of cytomegalovirus exposure and HLA in healthy donors. In the PCR, 60 Vbeta and 13 Jbeta primers were used. Some clones are missing from TCRdb's copy, which holds only in-frame ones; the method was immunoSEQ multiplex PCR. The sample lists 150,000 or so clones, 65% to 80% occurring once. Sequenced material: PBMCs. The receptor source for this set is a woman between 50 and 59 years old in good health and CMV-seropositive.

This sequence joins TRBV11-2 and TRBJ2-4; no firm D call. The CDR3 contains 17 residues. V was shortened by 1 base and J by 0 bases, with 13 bases between the two germline ends. Germline V CDR1 and CDR2: SGHAT, FQNNGV. In nucleotides, the CDR3 is TGTGCCAGCAGCTTAGGCGGTATATTCCTAGCCAAAAACATTCAGTACTTC. Amino acids: CASSLGGIFLAKNIQYF.

Concerning this clone itself: Relative to the germline gene, one junction end is altered; a read error may explain this. The chain recombines TRBV6-6 with TRBJ1-2, with D uncertain. The CDR3 has 14 amino acids. Germline CDR1 and CDR2: MNHNY and SVGAGI (reference sequence). The DNA for the CDR3 is TGTGCCAGCAGTTACTCGGAAACGGACTATGGCTACATCTTC. It codes for CASSYSETDYGYIF.

V is TRBV7-6 and J is TRBJ2-1; 10 bases match TRBD2. With V trimmed by 4 bases and J by 0 bases, 18 bases remained unmatched. The length of the CDR3 is 21 residues. In germline, CDR1 is SGHVS, CDR2 FNYEAQ. The CDR3 sequence is CASSSGLAANLFTSSYNEQFF. CDR3 bases: TGTGCCAGCAGCTCTGGACTAGCGGCCAATCTCTTCACGAGCTCCTACAATGAGCAGTTCTTC.

V usage is TRBV6-1 and J usage is TRBJ1-5; D may be TRBD1 (5 bases). The CDR3 spans 15 residues. Germline V gene lookup returns CDR1 MNHNS and CDR2 SASEGT. Deletions cut 2 bases from V and 7 bases from J, with 15 bases between. As DNA, the CDR3 is TGTGCCAGCAGTGAAATGGTAGGGGAAGGCCAGCCCCAGCATTTT. It translates to CASSEMVGEGQPQHF.

The chain couples TRBV6-6 to TRBJ1-1; D is undetermined. The germline V and J ends were trimmed by 5 bases and 6 bases, with 16 bases remaining between them. CDR3 size: 14 residues. Germline lookup yields CDR1 MNHNY and CDR2 SVGAGI (reference sequence). CDR3 sequence (DNA): TGTGCCAGCAGTCCCGGCCGAAACGGGGCTGAAGCTTTCTTT. Protein sequence: CASSPGRNGAEAFF.

This chain connects TRBV7-2 to TRBJ1-1; TRBD1 matches 7 bases. The ends lost 4 bases at V and 4 bases at J; junction bases unmatched: 12. This CDR3 has 16 amino acids. Per the germline V gene, CDR1 is SGHTA and CDR2 is FQGNSA. The CDR3 region has the DNA TGTGCCAGCAGCTCCTCGGGGGGGGCAGGGGGCACTGAAGCTTTCTTT. Residues: CASSSSGGAGGTEAFF. Combining the CDR3 with reference TRBV7-2 and TRBJ1-1 gives the whole variable domain GAGVSQSPSNKVTEKGKDVELRCDPISGHTALYWYRQSLGQGLEFLIYFQGNSAPDKSGLPSDRFSAERTGGSVSTLTIQRTQQEDSAVYLCASSSSGGAGGTEAFFGQGTRLTVV.

The chain couples TRBV4-3 to TRBJ2-5, with TRBD1 identical over 9 bases. V gave up 3 bases and J gave up 1 base; unmatched junction bases: 6. The CDR3 contains 16 residues. Germline V gene lookup returns CDR1 LGHNA and CDR2 YSLEER. This CDR3 is CASSQHPGQGQETQYF. The CDR3 DNA reads as TGCGCCAGCAGCCAGCATCCGGGACAGGGCCAAGAGACCCAGTACTTC.

V usage is TRBV7-9 and J usage is TRBJ2-5; TRBD2 matches 9 bases. Per the germline V gene, CDR1 is SEHNR and CDR2 is FQNEAQ (reference sequence). V was pared by 5 bases and J by 1 base, with 8 bases of the junction left unmatched. This CDR3 contains 16 residues. The DNA of the CDR3 is TGTGCCAGCAGCCCACGGGCGGGGGGGCTCCAAGAGACCCAGTACTTC. Its protein product is CASSPRAGGLQETQYF.

The chain links TRBV2 to TRBJ2-5; 7 nucleotides align to TRBD1. In germline, CDR1 is SNHLY, CDR2 FYNNEI. The trim removed 6 bases at V and 5 bases at J, leaving 9 bases unmatched. This CDR3 has 14 amino acids. In nucleotides, the CDR3 is TGTGCCAGCAGAACTAAGACAGGGTTGGAGACCCAGTACTTC. Encoded protein: CASRTKTGLETQYF.

The chain carries TRBV11-3 and TRBJ1-4; TRBD1 agrees at 8 bases. The J segment lost 8 bases and the V segment lost 2 bases, leaving 10 bases of the junction unmatched. This CDR3 spans 16 amino acids. CDR1 is SGHNT, CDR2 YENEEA, per germline. Here the CDR3 reads CASSLRAGTGSEKLFF. CDR3 nucleotides: TGTGCCAGCAGCTTAAGGGCCGGGACAGGCTCCGAAAAACTGTTTTTT.

This chain links TRBV7-9 with TRBJ1-2; TRBD1 agrees at 7 bases. Germline lookup yields CDR1 SEHNR and CDR2 FQNEAQ (reference sequence). V lost 4 bases and J lost 4; bases outside the gene matches: 6. The CDR3 sequence is 14 residues long. The CDR3 loop is CASSYGDSSYGYTF. The CDR3 coding sequence is TGTGCCAGCAGCTATGGGGACAGCTCCTATGGCTACACCTTC.

This clone was seen just once. This chain connects TRBV5-1 to TRBJ2-7, with 7 nucleotides matching TRBD2. Germline V gene lookup returns CDR1 SGHRS and CDR2 YFSETQ. CDR3 length: 15 residues. J was trimmed by 5 bases and V by 4 bases; bases with no gene match: 12. The CDR3 coding sequence is TGCGCCAGCAGCCGCGGGGAGGGTCGGGGGAACGAGCAGTACTTC. This encodes CASSRGEGRGNEQYF.

This chain links TRBV4-2 with TRBJ2-7; unclear D gene. The V end was cut by 0 bases, the J end by 1 base, with 7 bases between. The germline V gene encodes CDR1 LGHNA and CDR2 YNFKEQ. This CDR3 contains 14 residues. CDR3 sequence: CASSQDAVSYEQYF. The CDR3 DNA follows: TGTGCCAGCAGCCAAGACGCGGTTTCCTACGAGCAGTACTTC.

V is TRBV28 and J is TRBJ2-5; 8 bases map to TRBD2. Trimming removed 6 bases from V and 4 bases from J; junction bases left unmatched: 7. The germline V gene has CDR1 MDHEN and CDR2 SYDVKM. This CDR3 is 14 amino acids long. The CDR3, as DNA: TGTGCCAGCAGGCCGGGAGGGCTTTCAGAGACCCAGTACTTC. It encodes CASRPGGLSETQYF.

The V and J genes are TRBV30 and TRBJ2-5, with 7 nucleotides matching TRBD2. With 0 bases clipped from V and 1 base from J, the junction kept 17 bases outside the gene matches. In germline, CDR1 is GTSNPN, CDR2 SVGIG (reference sequence). CDR3 length equals 19 residues. CDR3 loop: CAWSVFSGALIPTQETQYF. In nucleotides, the CDR3 is TGTGCCTGGAGTGTTTTCAGCGGGGCACTAATTCCTACCCAAGAGACCCAGTACTTC.